The 32 T cell receptor beta chains listed next were all sequenced from one sample in a study of regulatory T cells in long-lasting Graves disease. As for time point: newly diagnosed GD, antithyroid drugs for less than 3 months. PBMC RNA served as the TCR library source. Arm-PCR with iRepertoire HTBI primers amplified the CDR3 regions for these TCR beta libraries. TCRdb ran MiXCR on the multiplex PCR reads and lists one entry per CDR3 protein. The sample includes about 420,000 distinct CDR3 sequences, less than 20% of them seen just once. A further study also used this sample, focusing on T cells in Graves' hyperthyroidism and ophthalmopathy.

Specimen: peripheral blood mononuclear cells (PBMCs), collected at new diagnosis, from a patient treated with antithyroid drugs. The source of these receptors is a young woman with Graves disease.

This clonotype was recorded a few times. The chain links TRBV4-1 to TRBJ1-1, with D unclear. The CDR3 spans 13 residues. With 2 bases removed from V and 1 base from J, the gap between germline ends came to 5 bases. Germline V gene sequence: CDR1 MGHRA, CDR2 YSYEKL. CDR3 sequence (DNA): TGCGCCAGCAGCCAAACCCAGAACACTGAAGCTTTCTTT. Translated, it gives CASSQTQNTEAFF.

This clonotype has a handful of counts. The rearrangement links TRBV30 to TRBJ2-1, with D perhaps TRBD2 (6 bases). Trimming pared 8 bases from V and 6 bases from J, leaving 14 bases between. Germline V CDR1 and CDR2: GTSNPN, SVGIG (reference sequence). The CDR3 extends over 12 amino acids. The CDR3 DNA reads TGTGCCAGTAGCGGTTTCAGCAATGAGCAGTTCTTC. Translation: CASSGFSNEQFF.

This clonotype was picked up many times. The J gene is TRBJ1-3, the V gene TRBV6-2 or TRBV6-3, with D maybe TRBD1 (5 bases). The CDR3 spans 13 residues. V lost 6 bases and J 8 bases, leaving 14 bases between the germline ends. Germline-derived CDR1 and CDR2 are MNHEY and SVGEGT. The chain's CDR3 is CASRKTAEDTIYF. For the CDR3, the DNA is TGTGCCAGCAGAAAGACAGCGGAGGACACCATATATTTT.

The genes are TRBV6-2 or TRBV6-3 and TRBJ2-5, with 10 bases matching TRBD2. CDR1 is MNHEY, CDR2 SVGEGT, per germline. V lost 4 bases to trimming and J lost 1 base; unmatched junction nucleotides: 21. The CDR3 is 21 residues long. DNA of the CDR3: TGTGCCAGCAGTTCCGACCCTTTCGGAACTAGCGGGACCCGCCTCCAAGAGACCCAGTACTTC. Translating it yields CASSSDPFGTSGTRLQETQYF.

With respect to this clonotype: Given a far larger clone just one base away, this is likely a sequencing read error. The chain has TRBV28 and TRBJ2-1; 8 nucleotides line up with TRBD2. Trimming cost V 6 bases and J 10 bases; bases outside gene matches: 14. CDR3 length: 15 amino acids. Germline V gives CDR1 MDHEN, CDR2 SYDVKM. In nucleotides, the CDR3 is TGTGCCAGCAGACTTCTAAGCGGGAGCTCCTACGAGCAGTTCTTC. Its protein product is CASRLLSGSSYEQFF.

This clonotype was detected many times. This rearrangement joins TRBV12-3 or TRBV12-4 to TRBJ2-2, with D uncertain. The CDR3 is 11 residues long. V was trimmed by 5 bases and J by 6 bases, leaving 4 bases between them. Here the CDR3 DNA reads TGTGCCAGCAGTCGTTCCGGGGAGCTGTTTTTT. It encodes CASSRSGELFF.

With respect to this clonotype: A clone one base away is much larger, so this may be a read error. The chain couples TRBV5-1 to TRBJ1-2; D is perhaps TRBD1 (6 bases). Germline V lookup: CDR1 SGHRS, CDR2 YFSETQ. The CDR3 extends over 12 amino acids. The CDR3 coding sequence is TGCGCCAGCAGCCGGACAGCTGATGGCTGCACCTTC. It is translated as CASSRTADGCTF.

Comments on this clonotype: This may stem from a read error, because a much larger clone lies one nucleotide away. The rearrangement joins TRBV11-1 to TRBJ2-7; 12 nucleotides line up with TRBD2. V shed 5 bases and J 0 bases; nucleotides not matched to a gene: 2. Per germline, CDR1 SGHAT and CDR2 FQDESV (reference sequence). The CDR3 runs 15 residues. CDR3 DNA: TGTGCCAGCAGCCAGACTAGCGGGAGCTCCTACGAGCAGTACTTC. This codes for CASSQTSGSSYEQYF.

This clonotype was observed a handful of times. The chain uses TRBV27 and TRBJ1-1; unclear D gene. Per germline, CDR1 MNHEY and CDR2 SMNVEV (reference sequence). CDR3 length: 12 residues. Between the trimmed V and J ends, which lost 6 bases and 3 bases, there was a span of 8 bases. CDR3 loop: CASSHRDTEAFF. The CDR3 DNA reads as TGTGCCAGCAGCCATAGAGACACTGAAGCTTTCTTT.

This clonotype was seen many times. V usage is TRBV2 and J usage is TRBJ1-1; TRBD1 is a possible D gene (5 bases). This CDR3 is built from 13 residues. V dropped 6 bases and J dropped 1 base, with 9 bases sitting between them. In germline, CDR1 is SNHLY, CDR2 FYNNEI. CDR3 region: CASSVQGNTEAFF. The CDR3 nucleotides are TGTGCCAGCAGCGTGCAGGGGAACACTGAAGCTTTCTTT.

This clonotype has a handful of counts. No conserved phenylalanine or tryptophan ends this CDR3, so it is likely a read error. The rearrangement links TRBV3-1 to TRBJ2-5; D remains unclear. Germline V gene sequence: CDR1 LGHDT, CDR2 YNNKEL (reference sequence). The CDR3 loop spans 14 amino acids. V lost 1 base and J 5 bases, leaving 11 bases between the germline ends. The CDR3 DNA is TGTGCCAGCAGCCAAGTTGGCCGTCAGGAGACCCAGTACCTC. Encoded protein: CASSQVGRQETQYL.

Ten or more counts support this clonotype. The chain couples TRBV30 to TRBJ1-1; TRBD1 is a possible D gene (6 bases). The V end was cut by 0 bases, the J end by 1 base, with 9 bases between. Germline CDR1 and CDR2: GTSNPN and SVGIG (reference sequence). The CDR3 totals 14 residues. The CDR3 DNA reads TGTGCCTGGAGTGTCGGGACAAAGAACACTGAAGCTTTCTTT. This gives the protein CAWSVGTKNTEAFF.

In this sample, this clonotype turned up many times. The rearrangement uses TRBV20-1 and TRBJ1-1; D is unresolved. V lost 3 bases and J 6 bases, leaving 14 bases between the germline ends. The CDR3 is made up of 13 amino acids. Germline CDR1 is DFQATT and CDR2 is SNEGSKA (reference sequence). CDR3 sequence (DNA): TGCAGTGCTAGCCCCCTCGGGTTCCCTGAAGCTTTCTTT. Encoded protein: CSASPLGFPEAFF.

This clonotype was counted at least ten times. This rearrangement joins TRBV19 to TRBJ2-2; TRBD2 aligns across 12 bases. Germline V gives CDR1 LNHDA, CDR2 SQIVND (reference sequence). The CDR3 loop spans 18 amino acids. V lost 4 bases to trimming and J lost 1 base; unmatched junction nucleotides: 7. In DNA form, the CDR3 reads TGTGCCAGTAGTACAAGACTAGCGGGAGTTTGGAACACCGGGGAGCTGTTTTTT. Translated, it gives CASSTRLAGVWNTGELFF. Variable domain in full (rest from reference TRBV19 and TRBJ2-2): DGGITQSPKYLFRKEGQNVTLSCEQNLNHDAMYWYRQDPGQGLRLIYYSQIVNDFQKGDIAEGYSVSREKKESFPLTVTSAQKNPTAFYLCASSTRLAGVWNTGELFFGEGSRLTVL.

The rearrangement uses TRBV28 and TRBJ1-4; maybe TRBD1 (5 bases). The germline gives CDR1 MDHEN, CDR2 SYDVKM. V lost 6 bases, J lost 11 bases, and 10 bases lay in between. This CDR3 comprises 11 residues. The CDR3, as DNA: TGTGCCAGCAGGGGGGTTGGGAAACTGTTTTTT. Encoded protein: CASRGVGKLFF.

This clonotype has ten or more counts. The rearrangement joins TRBV24-1 to TRBJ2-2; D gene unclear. In germline, CDR1 is KGHDR, CDR2 SFDVKD. This CDR3 has 14 amino acids. V was trimmed by 0 bases and J by 5 bases, leaving 6 bases between them. CDR3 DNA sequence: TGTGCCACCAGTGATTTGGCAGAGACCGGGGAGCTGTTTTTT. Amino acids: CATSDLAETGELFF.

Points on this clonotype: This could be a read error, since a much larger clone is one nucleotide away. The chain joins TRBV6-2 or TRBV6-3 to TRBJ2-1, with 8 nucleotides matching TRBD2. This CDR3 comprises 12 residues. The V gene end was trimmed by 5 bases and the J gene end by 7 bases; junction bases not matched to a gene: 1. The germline gives CDR1 MNHEY, CDR2 SVGEGT. The CDR3 region is CASSKRGNEQFF. The CDR3 coding sequence is TGTGCCAGCAGTAAGCGGGGGAATGAGCAGTTCTTC.

This clonotype has only one observation. This may be a read error, as it is one base from a much larger clone. The chain joins TRBV19 to TRBJ2-3; 9 nucleotides align to TRBD1. Trimming at V came to 9 bases and at J to 2 bases, leaving 6 bases not matched to a gene. CDR3 size: 14 residues. Germline V gives CDR1 LNHDA, CDR2 SQIVND (reference sequence). The CDR3 DNA follows: TGTGCCAGCACCGGGACAGGGACCACAGATACGCAGTATTTT. As protein: CASTGTGTTDTQYF. Using reference TRBV19 and TRBJ2-3 for the parts outside the CDR3, the full variable domain is DGGITQSPKYLFRKEGQNVTLSCEQNLNHDAMYWYRQDPGQGLRLIYYSQIVNDFQKGDIAEGYSVSREKKESFPLTVTSAQKNPTAFYLCASTGTGTTDTQYFGPGTRLTVL.

This clonotype was picked up many times. V gene TRBV4-1 combines with J gene TRBJ2-5, with D uncertain. With 1 base removed from V and 0 bases from J, the gap between germline ends came to 6 bases. The CDR3 has 14 residues. Germline V CDR1 and CDR2: MGHRA, YSYEKL. The DNA of the CDR3 is TGCGCCAGCAGCCAAGTGGGAAACCAAGAGACCCAGTACTTC. Translating gives CASSQVGNQETQYF.

In its sample, this clonotype was seen a few times. The J gene is TRBJ1-5, the V gene TRBV15; no reliable D call. Germline V CDR1 and CDR2: LNHNV, YYDKDF (reference sequence). The CDR3 contains 14 residues. V was shortened by 0 bases and J by 0 bases, with 3 bases between the two germline ends. The CDR3, as DNA: TGTGCCACCAGCAGAGATGGTAGCAATCAGCCCCAGCATTTT. Amino acids: CATSRDGSNQPQHF.

The V gene is TRBV20-1, the J gene TRBJ2-3, with 9 bases identical to TRBD2. From germline, CDR1 is DFQATT and CDR2 SNEGSKA (reference sequence). Trimming took 6 bases from V and 4 from J; bases not matched to a gene: 8. The CDR3 is 14 amino acids. In DNA form, the CDR3 reads TGCAGTGCGTCCGGGACTAGCTCCCCAGATACGCAGTATTTT. This encodes CSASGTSSPDTQYF.

V usage is TRBV11-3 and J usage is TRBJ2-2; 9 nucleotides align to TRBD1. This CDR3 is 18 amino acids long. Trimming at V came to 5 bases and at J to 3 bases, leaving 13 bases not matched to a gene. CDR1 is SGHNT, CDR2 YENEEA, per germline. CDR3: CASSPRDRALEYTGELFF. DNA of the CDR3: TGTGCCAGCAGCCCGCGGGACAGGGCTCTCGAGTACACCGGGGAGCTGTTTTTT.

This clonotype was recorded a few times. The chain combines TRBV20-1 with TRBJ2-1, with D possibly TRBD2 on 5 matching bases. In germline, CDR1 is DFQATT, CDR2 SNEGSKA (reference sequence). Trimming shortened V by 6 bases and J by 4 bases, and 19 bases separated the two germline ends. The CDR3 runs to 15 residues. The CDR3 loop reads CSAPTRMRRYNEQFF. The CDR3 DNA reads as TGCAGTGCCCCTACTAGGATGAGACGGTACAATGAGCAGTTCTTC.

The J gene is TRBJ2-1, the V gene TRBV7-6, with D uncertain. Germline V lookup: CDR1 SGHVS, CDR2 FNYEAQ. Trimming cost V 2 bases and J 9 bases, with 17 bases left between them. The CDR3 loop spans 15 amino acids. The chain's CDR3 is CASSLMGLGTSEQFF. In DNA, the CDR3 is TGTGCCAGCAGCTTAATGGGGTTGGGCACATCTGAGCAGTTCTTC.

This clonotype showed up many times. The chain is built from TRBV24-1 and TRBJ2-1; 12 bases are shared with TRBD2. After removal of 4 bases from V and 4 bases from J, the junction contained 4 bases not matched to a gene. Looked up from germline, CDR1 is KGHDR and CDR2 is SFDVKD. The CDR3 covers 16 residues. The CDR3 protein is CATSELGTSGYNEQFF. Here the CDR3 DNA reads TGTGCCACCAGTGAACTAGGGACTAGCGGGTACAATGAGCAGTTCTTC.

This clonotype was detected only a few times. The chain combines TRBV6-1 with TRBJ1-2, with D perhaps TRBD1 (6 bases). The V gene lost 4 bases and the J gene lost 5 bases, with 11 bases spanning the gap. The CDR3 covers 13 residues. CDR1 is MNHNS, CDR2 SASEGT, per germline. CDR3 nucleotides: TGTGCCAGCAGTGCCGGGACAACTTATGGCTACACCTTC. It codes for CASSAGTTYGYTF.

This rearrangement joins TRBV29-1 to TRBJ1-4; D call uncertain. Germline V lookup: CDR1 SQVTM, CDR2 ANQGSEA. The CDR3 has 11 amino acids. The V end was cut by 7 bases, the J end by 8 bases, with 11 bases between. CDR3 amino acids: CSASMGEKLFF. CDR3 DNA sequence: TGCAGCGCCTCGATGGGGGAAAAACTGTTTTTT.

The rearrangement links TRBV11-1 to TRBJ1-5, with 11 bases aligning to TRBD1. The length of the CDR3 is 17 residues. V gave up 2 bases and J gave up 2 bases; unmatched junction bases: 5. Germline V lookup: CDR1 SGHAT, CDR2 FQDESV (reference sequence). CDR3 sequence (DNA): TGTGCCAGCAGCTTAAACGGACAGGGGGCAGGCAATCAGCCCCAGCATTTT. Translating it yields CASSLNGQGAGNQPQHF. Together with reference TRBV11-1 and TRBJ1-5, the CDR3 gives the full variable domain: EAEVAQSPRYKITEKSQAVAFWCDPISGHATLYWYRQILGQGPELLVQFQDESVVDDSQLPKDRFSAERLKGVDSTLKIQPAELGDSAMYLCASSLNGQGAGNQPQHFGDGTRLSIL.

This clonotype was picked up many times. The gene calls are TRBV11-2 and TRBJ2-3; tentatively, D is TRBD2 (5 bases). The ends were cut back, 0 bases at V and 1 base at J, with 8 bases in the middle. The germline V gene encodes CDR1 SGHAT and CDR2 FQNNGV. There are 15 residues in the CDR3. CDR3 region: CASSLEWGGTDTQYF. The CDR3 DNA reads TGTGCCAGCAGCTTAGAATGGGGAGGCACAGATACGCAGTATTTT.

This clonotype was seen at least ten times. V usage is TRBV20-1 and J usage is TRBJ2-5, with D unclear. This CDR3 is built from 13 residues. Per the germline V gene, CDR1 is DFQATT and CDR2 is SNEGSKA (reference sequence). V lost 3 bases and J 5 bases, leaving 13 bases between the germline ends. For the CDR3, the DNA is TGCAGTGCTAGCCCCCGGATCAGGGAGACCCAGTACTTC. Translated, it gives CSASPRIRETQYF.

This chain joins TRBV24-1 and TRBJ2-7; 7 bases match TRBD1. With 4 bases clipped from V and 5 bases from J, the junction kept 10 bases outside the gene matches. Germline CDR1 is KGHDR and CDR2 is SFDVKD. The CDR3 runs to 15 residues. DNA for the CDR3: TGTGCCACCAGTGACCCCTACGACAGGGCGGACGAGCAGTACTTC. It codes for CATSDPYDRADEQYF.

This clonotype occurred many times. The chain links TRBV28 to TRBJ2-1, with D uncertain. The CDR3 loop spans 16 amino acids. Germline CDR1 is MDHEN and CDR2 is SYDVKM. Between the trimmed V and J ends, which lost 4 bases and 0 bases, there was a span of 13 bases. The CDR3 region is CASSSFAPSSYNEQFF. Here the CDR3 DNA reads TGTGCCAGCAGTTCTTTTGCTCCAAGCTCCTACAATGAGCAGTTCTTC.